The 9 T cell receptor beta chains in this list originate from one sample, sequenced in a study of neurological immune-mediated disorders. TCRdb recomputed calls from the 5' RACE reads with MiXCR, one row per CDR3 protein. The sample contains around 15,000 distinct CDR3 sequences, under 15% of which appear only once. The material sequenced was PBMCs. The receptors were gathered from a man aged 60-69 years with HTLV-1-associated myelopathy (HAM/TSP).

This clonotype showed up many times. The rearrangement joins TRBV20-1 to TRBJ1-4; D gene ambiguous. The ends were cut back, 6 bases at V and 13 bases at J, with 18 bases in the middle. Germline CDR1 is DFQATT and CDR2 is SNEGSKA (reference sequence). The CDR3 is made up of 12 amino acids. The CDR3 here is CSAPLAGSTLFF. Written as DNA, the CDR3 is TGCAGTGCCCCTCTCGCCGGCTCCACACTGTTTTTT.

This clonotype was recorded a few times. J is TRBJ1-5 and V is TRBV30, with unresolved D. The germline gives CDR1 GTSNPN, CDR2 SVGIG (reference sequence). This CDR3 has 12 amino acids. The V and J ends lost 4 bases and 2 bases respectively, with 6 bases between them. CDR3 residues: CAWNDGNQPQHF. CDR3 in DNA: TGTGCCTGGAACGATGGCAATCAGCCCCAGCATTTT.

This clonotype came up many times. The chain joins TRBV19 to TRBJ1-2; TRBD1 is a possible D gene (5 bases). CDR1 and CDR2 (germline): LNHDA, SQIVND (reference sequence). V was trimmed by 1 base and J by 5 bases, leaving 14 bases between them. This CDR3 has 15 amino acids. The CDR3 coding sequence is TGTGCCAGTAGTATAGGAGGTTGGGGCCTTTATGGCTACACCTTC. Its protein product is CASSIGGWGLYGYTF. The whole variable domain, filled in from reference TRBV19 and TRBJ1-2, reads DGGITQSPKYLFRKEGQNVTLSCEQNLNHDAMYWYRQDPGQGLRLIYYSQIVNDFQKGDIAEGYSVSREKKESFPLTVTSAQKNPTAFYLCASSIGGWGLYGYTFGSGTRLTVV.

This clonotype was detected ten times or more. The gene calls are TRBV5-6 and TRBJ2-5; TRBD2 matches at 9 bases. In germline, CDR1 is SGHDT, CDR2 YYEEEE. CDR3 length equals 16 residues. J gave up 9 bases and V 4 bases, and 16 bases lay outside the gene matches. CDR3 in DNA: TGTGCCAGCAGCCCTCGGGCTAGCGGGGCCGGGGTGGCCCAGTACTTC. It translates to CASSPRASGAGVAQYF.

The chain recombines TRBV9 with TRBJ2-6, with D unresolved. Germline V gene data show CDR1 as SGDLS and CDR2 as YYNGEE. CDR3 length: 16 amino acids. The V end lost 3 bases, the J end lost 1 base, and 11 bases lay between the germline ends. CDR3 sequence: CASSDRIRSGANVLTF. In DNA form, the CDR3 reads TGTGCCAGCAGCGACCGAATAAGATCTGGGGCCAACGTCCTGACTTTC.

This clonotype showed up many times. The CDR3 DNA sequence: TGCGCCAGCAGCTTCGGGGGGACTAGCGGGGCACAAGAGACCCAGTACTTC. Encoded protein: CASSFGGTSGAQETQYF. J is TRBJ2-5 and V is TRBV5-1; 13 nucleotides agree with TRBD2. The germline V gene has CDR1 SGHRS and CDR2 YFSETQ. This CDR3 contains 17 residues. Losses at the gene ends were 2 bases for V and 2 bases for J; bases not matched to a gene: 6.

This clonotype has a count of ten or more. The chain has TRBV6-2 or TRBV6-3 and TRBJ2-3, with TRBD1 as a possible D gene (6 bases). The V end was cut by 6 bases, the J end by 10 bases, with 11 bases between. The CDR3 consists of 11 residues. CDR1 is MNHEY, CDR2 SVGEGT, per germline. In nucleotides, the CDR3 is TGTGCCAGCAGAACAGGGATGGCGCAGTATTTT. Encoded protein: CASRTGMAQYF.

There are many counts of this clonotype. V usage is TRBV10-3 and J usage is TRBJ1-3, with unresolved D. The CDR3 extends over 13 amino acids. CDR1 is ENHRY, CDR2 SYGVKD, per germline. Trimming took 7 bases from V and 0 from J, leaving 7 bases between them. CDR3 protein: CAITESSGNTIYF. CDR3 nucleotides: TGTGCCATCACGGAGAGCTCTGGAAACACCATATATTTT.

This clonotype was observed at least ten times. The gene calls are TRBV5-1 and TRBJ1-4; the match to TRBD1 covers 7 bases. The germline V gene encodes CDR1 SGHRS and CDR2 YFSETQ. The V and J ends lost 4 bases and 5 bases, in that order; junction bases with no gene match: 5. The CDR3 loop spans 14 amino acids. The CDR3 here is CASSPTGWNEKLFF. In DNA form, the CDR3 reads TGCGCCAGCAGCCCGACAGGGTGGAATGAAAAACTGTTTTTT.